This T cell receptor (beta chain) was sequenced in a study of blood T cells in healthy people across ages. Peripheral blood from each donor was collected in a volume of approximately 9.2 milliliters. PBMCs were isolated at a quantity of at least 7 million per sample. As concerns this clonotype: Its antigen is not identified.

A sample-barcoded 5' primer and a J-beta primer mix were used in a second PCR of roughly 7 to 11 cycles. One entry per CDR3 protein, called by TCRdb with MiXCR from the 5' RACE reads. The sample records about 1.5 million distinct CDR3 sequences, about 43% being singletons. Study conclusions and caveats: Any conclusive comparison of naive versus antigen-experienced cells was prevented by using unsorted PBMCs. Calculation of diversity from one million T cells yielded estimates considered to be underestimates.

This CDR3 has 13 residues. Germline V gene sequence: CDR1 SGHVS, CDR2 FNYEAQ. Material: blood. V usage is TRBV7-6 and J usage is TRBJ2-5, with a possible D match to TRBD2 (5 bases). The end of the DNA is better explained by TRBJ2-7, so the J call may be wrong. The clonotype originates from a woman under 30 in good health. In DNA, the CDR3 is TGTGCCAGCAGCAACCTAGCAGTCGACGAGCAGTACTTC. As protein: CASSNLAVDEQYF.